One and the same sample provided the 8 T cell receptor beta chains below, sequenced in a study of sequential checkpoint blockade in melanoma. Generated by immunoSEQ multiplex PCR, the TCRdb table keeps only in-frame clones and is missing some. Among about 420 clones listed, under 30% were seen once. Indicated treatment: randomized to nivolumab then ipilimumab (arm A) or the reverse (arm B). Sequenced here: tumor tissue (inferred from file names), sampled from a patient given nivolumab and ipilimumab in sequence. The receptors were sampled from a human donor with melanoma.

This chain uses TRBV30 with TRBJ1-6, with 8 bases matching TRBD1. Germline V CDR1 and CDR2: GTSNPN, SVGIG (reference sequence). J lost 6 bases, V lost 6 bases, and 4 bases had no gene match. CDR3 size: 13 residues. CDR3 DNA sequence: TGTGCCTGCCCGACAGGGGCTAATTCACCCCTCCACTTT. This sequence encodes CACPTGANSPLHF.

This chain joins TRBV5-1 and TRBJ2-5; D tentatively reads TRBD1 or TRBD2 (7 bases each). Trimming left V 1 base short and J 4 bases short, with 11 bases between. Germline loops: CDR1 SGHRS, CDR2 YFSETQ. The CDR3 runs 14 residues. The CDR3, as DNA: TGCGCCAGCAGCTTGACCAGGGGGGGAGAGACCCAGTACTTC. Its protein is CASSLTRGGETQYF. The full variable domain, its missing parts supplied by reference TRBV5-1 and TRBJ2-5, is KAGVTQTPRYLIKTRGQQVTLSCSPISGHRSVSWYQQTPGQGLQFLFEYFSETQRNKGNFPGRFSGRQFSNSRSEMNVSTLELGDSALYLCASSLTRGGETQYFGPGTRLLVL.

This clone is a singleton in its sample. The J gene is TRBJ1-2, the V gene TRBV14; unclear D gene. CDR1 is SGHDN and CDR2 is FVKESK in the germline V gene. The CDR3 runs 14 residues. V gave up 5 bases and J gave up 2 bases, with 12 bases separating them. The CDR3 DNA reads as TGTGCCAGCAGCTCCGAGCGGGGAAACTATGGCTACACCTTC. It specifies CASSSERGNYGYTF.

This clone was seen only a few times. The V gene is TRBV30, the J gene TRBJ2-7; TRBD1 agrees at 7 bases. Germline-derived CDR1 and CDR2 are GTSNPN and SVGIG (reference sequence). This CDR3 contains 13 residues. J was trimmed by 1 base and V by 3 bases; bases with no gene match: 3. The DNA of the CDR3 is TGTGCCTGGAGCCAGGGACAGTCCTACGAGCAGTACTTC. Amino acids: CAWSQGQSYEQYF.

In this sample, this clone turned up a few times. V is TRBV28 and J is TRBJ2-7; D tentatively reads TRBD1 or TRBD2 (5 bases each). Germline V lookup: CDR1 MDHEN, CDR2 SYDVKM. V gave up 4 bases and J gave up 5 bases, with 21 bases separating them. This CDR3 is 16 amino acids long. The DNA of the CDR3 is TGTGCCAGCAGTTGGAACAGGTTCACCCTCGGGGACGAGCAGTACTTC. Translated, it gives CASSWNRFTLGDEQYF.

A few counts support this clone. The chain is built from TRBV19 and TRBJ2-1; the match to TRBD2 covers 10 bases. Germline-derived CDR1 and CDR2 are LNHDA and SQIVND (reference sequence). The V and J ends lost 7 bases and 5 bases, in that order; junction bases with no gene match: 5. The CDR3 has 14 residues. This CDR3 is CASTPGLANNEQFF. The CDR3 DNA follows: TGTGCCAGTACGCCGGGACTAGCGAACAATGAGCAGTTCTTC.

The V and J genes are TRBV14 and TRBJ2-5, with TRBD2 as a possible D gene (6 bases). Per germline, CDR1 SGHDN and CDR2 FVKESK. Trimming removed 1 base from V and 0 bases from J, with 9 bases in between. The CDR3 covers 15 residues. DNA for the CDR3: TGTGCCAGCAGCCAAGGGATAGCGGACCAAGAGACCCAGTACTTC. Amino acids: CASSQGIADQETQYF. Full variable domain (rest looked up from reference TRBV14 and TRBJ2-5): EAGVTQFPSHSVIEKGQTVTLRCDPISGHDNLYWYRRVMGKEIKFLLHFVKESKQDESGMPNNRFLAERTGGTYSTLKVQPAELEDSGVYFCASSQGIADQETQYFGPGTRLLVL.

CDR3 region: CASSVNSYKGTEAFF. The DNA for the CDR3 is TGTGCCAGCAGCGTAAATTCGTACAAGGGGACTGAAGCTTTCTTT. The chain recombines TRBV11-3 with TRBJ1-1; D may be TRBD1 (5 bases). V was pared by 5 bases and J by 5 bases, with 18 bases between. Germline CDR1 is SGHNT and CDR2 is YENEEA. CDR3 length: 15 amino acids.